The rows below give T cell receptor beta chains drawn from one sample of a study of blood T cell repertoires in COVID-19. Repertoires were generated with immunoSEQ multiplex PCR, while TCRdb's copy carries only in-frame clones and drops some. Of about 300,000 clones in the sample, about nine tenths are singletons; the top ten hold roughly 7%. Sequenced sample: peripheral blood. The origin of the receptors is a woman between 25 and 40 years old who had recovered from COVID-19. Both conserved end residues are part of each CDR3. A D gene is named only where the DNA matches it firmly. Only some rows state a clone size, as once, few, many or a class for expanded clones.

TRBD1	TRBV7-9	TRBJ1-2	-	TGTGCCAGCAGCAACAGGACAGGGGGAAGGTACACCTTC	CASSNRTGGRYTF
-	TRBV2	TRBJ2-7	-	TGTGCCAGCAGATGGGAGTCCTACGAGCAGTACTTC	CASRWESYEQYF
-	TRBV7-3	TRBJ2-1	-	TGTGCCAGCAGCATGGTAGGGGAACCTATCAATGAGCAGTTCTTC	CASSMVGEPINEQFF
-	TRBV5-1	TRBJ2-1	-	TGCGCCAGCAGCGCAGGGGGGAACTTCAATGAGCAGTTCTTC	CASSAGGNFNEQFF
TRBD2	TRBV18	TRBJ2-7	once	TGTGCCAGCTCACCATCAGTCCAGGGAGGGGCCGAGCAGTACTTC	CASSPSVQGGAEQYF
TRBD1	TRBV19	TRBJ1-1	once	TGTGCCAGTAGGGAGACAGGGAAGTGGAACACTGAAGCTTTCTTT	CASRETGKWNTEAFF
-	TRBV10-3	TRBJ1-4	-	TGTGCCATCAGTGAGCGTGGGGCCGTCGAGGTTCTGTTTTTT	CAISERGAVEVLFF
-	TRBV2	TRBJ1-1	once	TGTGCCAGCAAAGACCGACACTACACTGAAGCTTTCTTT	CASKDRHYTEAFF
-	TRBV28	TRBJ1-4	-	TGTGCCAGCCAGTTACCAGGGGTGGGGGATGAAAAACTGTTTTTT	CASQLPGVGDEKLFF
-	TRBV6-5	TRBJ1-2	-	TGTGCCAGCAGCGTTGGGGGGGGAGGCTATGGCTACACCTTC	CASSVGGGGYGYTF
TRBD1	TRBV2	TRBJ2-7	-	TGTGCCAGCAGTGACCCCGGGGACAGAACCTACTTC	CASSDPGDRTYF
-	TRBV6-5	TRBJ1-6	-	TGTGCCAGCAGTTACAGACTCGACCCCTATAATTCACCCCTCCACTTT	CASSYRLDPYNSPLHF
-	TRBV6-5	TRBJ2-7	once	TGTGCCAGCAGTTACGGGCAGGGAAGCGAGCAGTACTTC	CASSYGQGSEQYF
-	TRBV5-1	TRBJ1-5	-	TGCGCCAGCAGCCCCCTCCCCAGTAGCAATCAGCCCCAGCATTTT	CASSPLPSSNQPQHF
-	TRBV30	TRBJ1-1	-	TGTGCCTGGACCTCGGTGCTCACGAACACTGAAGCTTTCTTT	CAWTSVLTNTEAFF
TRBD2	TRBV11-2	TRBJ2-1	once	TGTGCCAGCAGCTTAGGACTAGCGGGGGGATACTCCTACAATGAGCAGTTCTTC	CASSLGLAGGYSYNEQFF
TRBD1	TRBV11-3	TRBJ2-2	-	TGTGCCAGCAGCCGGGACAGGGCCGGGGAGCTGTTTTTT	CASSRDRAGELFF
TRBD1	TRBV6-2/TRBV6-3	TRBJ1-6	-	TGTGCCAGCAGCGCCCAAAGACAGGGGTTTTCACCCCTCCACTTT	CASSAQRQGFSPLHF
-	TRBV7-2	TRBJ1-2	few	TGTGCCAGCACCCCCCGGGGGAGGTTCTATGGCTACACCTTC	CASTPRGRFYGYTF
TRBD2	TRBV19	TRBJ2-1	-	TGTGCCAGTATCCCGACTAGCGGCTCCTACAATGAGCAGTTCTTC	CASIPTSGSYNEQFF
TRBD1	TRBV5-1	TRBJ2-3	few	TGCGCCAGCAGCCCTGGGACAGGGGAAGCAGATACGCAGTATTTT	CASSPGTGEADTQYF
-	TRBV23-1	TRBJ2-7	-	TGCGCCAGCAGAATTAGACTAGGGACAGCGACTCAAATTACCTCCTACGAGCAGTACTTC	CASRIRLGTATQITSYEQYF
TRBD2	TRBV24-1	TRBJ2-5	-	TGTGCCACCAGTGATTCCACCAGACTAGCGCGAGAGACCCAGTACTTC	CATSDSTRLARETQYF
-	TRBV19	TRBJ2-2	-	TGTGCCAGTAGTAGGAGTGGGACACGGAGAACCGGGGAGCTGTTTTTT	CASSRSGTRRTGELFF
-	TRBV5-6	TRBJ2-2	-	TGTGCCAGCAGCGGGCGCCTAGGTCTTGTACAGGAGGAGCTGTTTTTT	CASSGRLGLVQEELFF
TRBD1	TRBV18	TRBJ1-1	-	TGTGCCAGCTCACTTGTACAGGGGCCGGTGAACACTGAAGCTTTCTTT	CASSLVQGPVNTEAFF
TRBD2	TRBV29-1	TRBJ2-3	-	TGCAGCGTTGGTCTAGCGGGGGCCATAGATACGCAGTATTTT	CSVGLAGAIDTQYF
-	TRBV10-3	TRBJ2-3	-	TGTGCCATCAGTGAGTCCGACTCGACAGATACGCAGTATTTT	CAISESDSTDTQYF
TRBD1	TRBV2	TRBJ2-5	-	TGTGCCAGCAGTGGGGACAGGGGATACCAAGAGACCCAGTACTTC	CASSGDRGYQETQYF
TRBD1	TRBV7-2	TRBJ2-7	-	TGTGCCAGCAGCTCAGGACAGGTCTACGAGCAGTACTTC	CASSSGQVYEQYF
-	TRBV28	TRBJ2-7	-	TGTGCCAGCAGTTTTCACAACGAGCAGTACTTC	CASSFHNEQYF
TRBD1	TRBV5-6	TRBJ1-1	-	TGTGCCAGCAGCCAGGGAAGGGGGCGGAACACTGAAGCTTTCTTT	CASSQGRGRNTEAFF
TRBD1	TRBV10-3	TRBJ2-7	few	TGTGCCATCAGTGATGACAGGGGAAACTACGAGCAGTACTTC	CAISDDRGNYEQYF
-	TRBV5-5	TRBJ1-2	-	TGTGCCAGCAGCCCTTACTCGACAGTTAACTATGGCTACACCTTC	CASSPYSTVNYGYTF
-	TRBV2	TRBJ2-3	-	TGTGCCAGCATTGCCTTACTTTCCACAGATACGCAGTATTTT	CASIALLSTDTQYF
TRBD2	TRBV5-6	TRBJ2-1	-	TGTGCCAGCAGTTGGACTAGCGGGGGGCTGAGGAATGAGCAGTTCTTC	CASSWTSGGLRNEQFF
TRBD1	TRBV12-5	TRBJ2-3	-	TGTGCTAGTGGTGGACAGGGCTTATTTCACACAGATACGCAGTATTTT	CASGGQGLFHTDTQYF
TRBD1	TRBV5-1	TRBJ2-7	-	TGCGCCAGCAGCCCGGGCCCAACCGGGACAGATAACTACGAGCAGTACTTC	CASSPGPTGTDNYEQYF
-	TRBV24-1	TRBJ1-2	-	TGTGCCACCAGTAACCGCAGGGGAGCACAAGATGGCTACACCTTC	CATSNRRGAQDGYTF
TRBD2	TRBV7-2	TRBJ2-1	once	TGTGCCAGCAGCTTTACTAGCGGGGTTTCCAATGAGCAGTTCTTC	CASSFTSGVSNEQFF
-	TRBV15	TRBJ1-6	-	TGTGCCACCAGCCTACGAACCTCACCCCTCCACTTT	CATSLRTSPLHF
-	TRBV6-6	TRBJ2-2	many	TGTGCCAGCAGTTACGAGGCTAACACCGGGGAGCTGTTTTTT	CASSYEANTGELFF
TRBD1	TRBV19	TRBJ1-3	once	TGTGCCAGTAGTGCTAACAGGGGCGCCTCTGGAAACACCATATATTTT	CASSANRGASGNTIYF
-	TRBV7-2	TRBJ2-2	-	TGTGCCAGCAGCGCGGGGCGGAACACCGGGGAGCTGTTTTTT	CASSAGRNTGELFF
TRBD2	TRBV6-6	TRBJ2-7	-	TGTGCCAGCAGTCAGACTAGCCAAAACGAGCAGTACTTC	CASSQTSQNEQYF
TRBD1	TRBV19	TRBJ1-6	-	TGTGCCAGTAGTATAGGCACAGGGGGCAATTCACCCCTCCACTTT	CASSIGTGGNSPLHF